The rows below give T cell receptor beta chains drawn from one sample of a study of control samples from healthy donors and cancer patients. Method: immunoSEQ multiplex PCR; TCRdb's copy keeps in-frame clones and lacks some. In the table there are about 55,000 clones, 88% of which are singletons. The sequencing sample was made of blood. Receptors originate from a man in his forties or fifties in good health. Each CDR3 is given with its conserved first and last residue. A D gene is named only where the DNA matches it firmly. Clone size is given for some rows only: seen once, a few or many times, or a class if the clone is expanded.

v_gene	j_gene	abundance	d_gene	CDR3aa	CDR3nt
TRBV21-1	TRBJ1-5	.	.	CASSKARTGAQPQHF	TGTGCCAGCAGCAAAGCTAGGACAGGGGCTCAGCCCCAGCATTTT
TRBV9	TRBJ1-4	.	.	CASSSSPGDEKLFF	TGTGCCAGCAGCTCATCACCGGGGGATGAAAAACTGTTTTTT
TRBV5-5	TRBJ1-4	.	TRBD1	CASSPTGQGLNEKLFF	TGTGCCAGCAGCCCTACTGGACAGGGCCTAAATGAAAAACTGTTTTTT
TRBV10-3	TRBJ1-2	.	.	CAISESMGTYGYTF	TGTGCCATCAGTGAGTCCATGGGAACCTATGGCTACACCTTC
TRBV5-1	TRBJ2-5	.	TRBD2	CASSFPPLAGGPWETQYF	TGCGCCAGCAGCTTTCCACCACTAGCGGGAGGGCCGTGGGAGACCCAGTACTTC
TRBV27	TRBJ2-3	.	TRBD2	CASSLLLAGGSTDTQYF	TGTGCCAGCAGTTTATTGCTAGCGGGAGGGAGCACAGATACGCAGTATTTT
TRBV28	TRBJ2-3	.	.	CASSLRSLTQKADTQYF	TGTGCCAGCAGTTTACGAAGTCTAACCCAAAAGGCAGATACGCAGTATTTT
TRBV6-5	TRBJ1-6	.	.	CASRGNSPLHF	TGTGCCAGCAGGGGAAATTCACCCCTCCACTTT
TRBV19	TRBJ1-3	.	.	CASSPTAVSGNTIYF	TGTGCCAGTAGTCCCACGGCGGTATCTGGAAACACCATATATTTT
TRBV27	TRBJ2-2	.	.	CASSLSSHQAGELFF	TGTGCCAGCAGTTTATCGAGCCACCAAGCCGGGGAGCTGTTTTTT
TRBV4-3	TRBJ2-1	.	.	CASSQGRDTSYNEQFF	TGCGCCAGCAGCCAAGGGAGGGACACCTCCTACAATGAGCAGTTCTTC
TRBV3-1/TRBV3-2	TRBJ1-4	.	.	CASSPGAPSGGKLFF	TGTGCCAGCAGCCCCGGGGCCCCATCGGGGGGGAAACTGTTTTTT
TRBV2	TRBJ2-1	.	.	CASSGQSPSSYNEQFF	TGTGCCAGCAGCGGACAGTCTCCTAGCTCCTACAATGAGCAGTTCTTC
TRBV6-6	TRBJ1-5	.	TRBD1	CASSRSYTGEFQPQHF	TGTGCCAGCAGCCGTAGTTACACAGGGGAGTTTCAGCCCCAGCATTTT
TRBV4-2	TRBJ1-2	.	TRBD1	CASSQDTGTGSLGYTF	TGTGCCAGCAGCCAAGATACGGGGACAGGGTCACTTGGCTACACCTTC
TRBV30	TRBJ1-6	.	TRBD1	CAWTETGPPPLHF	TGTGCCTGGACGGAGACAGGGCCTCCACCCCTCCACTTT
TRBV6-5	TRBJ1-5	.	.	CASSRTPYSNQPQHF	TGTGCCAGCAGCCGGACACCTTATAGCAATCAGCCCCAGCATTTT
TRBV5-4	TRBJ2-7	.	.	CASRYWDHYEQYF	TGTGCCAGCCGTTACTGGGACCACTACGAGCAGTACTTC
TRBV28	TRBJ2-1	.	.	CASTLRQYNEQFF	TGTGCCAGCACTCTACGGCAGTACAATGAGCAGTTCTTC
TRBV4-1	TRBJ1-6	few	TRBD1	CASSPEAGTGISPLHF	TGCGCCAGCAGCCCCGAAGCAGGGACAGGCATCTCACCCCTCCACTTT
TRBV7-9	TRBJ2-2	.	.	CASSLVPQPNTGELFF	TGTGCCAGCAGCTTAGTTCCTCAACCGAACACCGGGGAGCTGTTTTTT
TRBV6-5	TRBJ2-7	.	.	CASSPGTLYEQYF	TGTGCCAGCAGTCCCGGGACCCTCTACGAGCAGTACTTC
TRBV9	TRBJ2-1	.	TRBD2	CASSVGVSGRAGGHNKRDNEQFF	TGTGCCAGCAGCGTAGGAGTTAGCGGGAGGGCAGGAGGACACAATAAGCGGGACAATGAGCAGTTCTTC
TRBV6-2/TRBV6-3	TRBJ1-5	.	.	CASSHGVRGANQPQHF	TGTGCCAGCAGCCACGGGGTCAGGGGTGCCAATCAGCCCCAGCATTTT
TRBV19	TRBJ2-1	once	.	CASSTQISSYNEQFF	TGTGCCAGTAGTACACAGATAAGCTCCTACAATGAGCAGTTCTTC
TRBV19	TRBJ2-7	.	.	CATSGATYEQYF	TGTGCCACTTCCGGGGCGACCTACGAGCAGTACTTC
TRBV6-5	TRBJ2-7	once	TRBD2	CASSYTRTSGIYEQYF	TGTGCCAGCAGTTATACCCGGACTAGCGGAATCTACGAGCAGTACTTC
TRBV10-2	TRBJ2-2	.	.	CASTSSSNGVGELFF	TGCGCCAGCACCTCCTCCTCTAACGGGGTCGGGGAGCTGTTTTTT
TRBV19	TRBJ1-5	.	TRBD1	CASKAGGGNQPQHF	TGTGCCAGTAAGGCAGGGGGAGGCAATCAGCCCCAGCATTTT
TRBV18	TRBJ2-5	.	.	CASSLQGLQETQYF	TGTGCCAGCTCACTACAGGGCCTCCAAGAGACCCAGTACTTC
TRBV10-3	TRBJ2-7	.	.	CAISESGVDEQYF	TGTGCCATCAGTGAGTCAGGGGTAGACGAGCAGTACTTC
TRBV6-6	TRBJ2-3	.	TRBD1	CASSFDRQGAWSTQYF	TGTGCCAGCAGTTTTGACAGACAGGGAGCCTGGTCCACGCAGTATTTT
TRBV7-8	TRBJ2-7	.	TRBD2	CASSAGLAGGITYEQYF	TGTGCCAGCAGCGCCGGACTAGCGGGAGGGATTACCTACGAGCAGTACTTC
TRBV28	TRBJ2-7	.	.	CASRGWYEQYF	TGTGCCAGCAGGGGGTGGTACGAGCAGTACTTC
TRBV2	TRBJ2-1	.	TRBD2	CASSPWTSNEQFF	TGTGCCAGCAGTCCATGGACTAGCAATGAGCAGTTCTTC
TRBV7-6	TRBJ2-3	.	TRBD2	CASSPYGTSGSRDTQYF	TGTGCCAGCAGCCCCTACGGGACTAGCGGGAGTAGGGATACGCAGTATTTT
TRBV15	TRBJ2-1	.	TRBD1	CATSTEQGQQNEQFF	TGTGCCACCAGCACCGAACAGGGACAGCAGAATGAGCAGTTCTTC
TRBV6-6	TRBJ1-1	.	.	CASSYSRGTEAFF	TGTGCCAGCAGTTACTCGAGGGGCACTGAAGCTTTCTTT
TRBV3-1/TRBV3-2	TRBJ2-1	once	.	CASSQIESYRFF	TGTGCCAGCAGCCAAATAGAGAGTTATCGGTTCTTC
TRBV12-3/TRBV12-4	TRBJ2-3	.	.	CASRGPDTQYF	TGTGCCAGCAGGGGCCCAGATACGCAGTATTTT
TRBV5-8	TRBJ1-5	.	.	CASSFGEGRAQHF	TGTGCCAGCAGCTTCGGGGAGGGTCGGGCCCAGCATTTT
TRBV19	TRBJ1-5	.	TRBD1	CASSLGQVFNQPQHF	TGTGCCAGTAGTTTGGGACAGGTCTTTAATCAGCCCCAGCATTTT
TRBV19	TRBJ1-1	.	.	CASSKHGQKDTEAFF	TGTGCCAGTAGTAAACACGGGCAGAAGGACACTGAAGCTTTCTTT
TRBV6-2/TRBV6-3	TRBJ2-5	.	.	CASSYQGLRQETQYF	TGTGCCAGCAGTTACCAGGGTTTGCGTCAAGAGACCCAGTACTTC
TRBV6-5	TRBJ1-4	.	.	CASSYSGTNEKLFF	TGTGCCAGCAGTTACTCGGGAACTAATGAAAAACTGTTTTTT
TRBV12-3/TRBV12-4	TRBJ1-5	.	.	CASSRLGNQPQHF	TGTGCCAGCAGCAGATTAGGGAATCAGCCCCAGCATTTT
TRBV5-5	TRBJ2-5	.	TRBD2	CASSDSGREETQYF	TGTGCCAGCAGCGACAGCGGGAGGGAAGAGACCCAGTACTTC
TRBV7-2	TRBJ1-5	.	.	CASSLGGVQPQHF	TGTGCCAGCAGCTTGGGGGGGGTACAGCCCCAGCATTTT
TRBV5-1	TRBJ1-1	.	TRBD1	CASSLGQVHTEAFF	TGCGCCAGCAGCCTGGGACAGGTTCACACTGAAGCTTTCTTT
TRBV27	TRBJ2-3	.	TRBD2	CASRSGLAGNTDTQYF	TGTGCCAGCAGATCGGGACTAGCGGGGAACACAGATACGCAGTATTTT
TRBV6-6	TRBJ1-6	.	TRBD1	CASSPFGTASYNSPLHF	TGTGCCAGCAGTCCCTTCGGGACAGCGTCCTATAATTCACCCCTCCACTTT
TRBV28	TRBJ2-3	.	TRBD2	CASSPPTSGTDTQYF	TGTGCCAGCAGCCCCCCCACTAGCGGCACAGATACGCAGTATTTT